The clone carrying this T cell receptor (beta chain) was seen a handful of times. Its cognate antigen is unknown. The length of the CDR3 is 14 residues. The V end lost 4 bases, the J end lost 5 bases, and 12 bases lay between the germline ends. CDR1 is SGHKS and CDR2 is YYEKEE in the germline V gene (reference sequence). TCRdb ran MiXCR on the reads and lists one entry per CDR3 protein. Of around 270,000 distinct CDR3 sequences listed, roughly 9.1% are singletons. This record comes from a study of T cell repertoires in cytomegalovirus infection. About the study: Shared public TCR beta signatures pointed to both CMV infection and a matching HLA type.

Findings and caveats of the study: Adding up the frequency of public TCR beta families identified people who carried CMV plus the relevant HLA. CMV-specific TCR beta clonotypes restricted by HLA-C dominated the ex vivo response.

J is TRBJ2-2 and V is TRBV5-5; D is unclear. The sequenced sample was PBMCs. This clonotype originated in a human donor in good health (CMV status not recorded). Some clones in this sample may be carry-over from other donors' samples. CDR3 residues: CASSPVKRTGELFF. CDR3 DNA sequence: TGTGCCAGCAGCCCTGTGAAACGAACCGGGGAGCTGTTTTTT. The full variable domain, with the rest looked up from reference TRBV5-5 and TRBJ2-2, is DAGVTQSPTHLIKTRGQQVTLRCSPISGHKSVSWYQQVLGQGPQFIFQYYEKEERGRGNFPDRFSARQFPNYSSELNVNALLLGDSALYLCASSPVKRTGELFFGEGSRLTVL.